The 30 T cell receptor beta chains below all came from one sample that was sequenced in a study of cytomegalovirus exposure and HLA in healthy donors. 60 Vbeta and 13 Jbeta primers were used in PCR. This table comes from immunoSEQ multiplex PCR, and its TCRdb copy is limited to in-frame clones, with some not included. The table records some 140,000 clones, approximately 75% of them present only once. The source material was PBMCs. These receptors came from a male donor in good health and CMV-seronegative.

The chain joins TRBV11-2 to TRBJ2-5; TRBD1 agrees at 9 bases. The CDR3 is 16 residues long. The V gene's germline CDR1 is SGHAT and CDR2 FQNNGV. V was clipped by 5 bases and J by 1 base; unmatched bases: 8. The CDR3: CASSLTGGPSQETQYF. CDR3 nucleotide sequence: TGTGCCAGCAGCCTAACAGGGGGCCCCTCCCAAGAGACCCAGTACTTC.

The rearrangement joins TRBV9 to TRBJ2-7; possibly TRBD2 for D (7 bases). V was pared by 3 bases and J by 5 bases, with 18 bases between. Per the germline V gene, CDR1 is SGDLS and CDR2 is YYNGEE. The CDR3 length is 15 residues. The CDR3 loop is CASSEGGGTSHEQYF. CDR3 sequence (DNA): TGTGCCAGCAGCGAGGGGGGAGGGACATCCCACGAGCAGTACTTC.

Only one count was recorded for this clone. The chain has TRBV5-6 and TRBJ2-2; tentatively, D is TRBD2 (5 bases). Germline values: CDR1 SGHDT, CDR2 YYEEEE. The CDR3 has 12 residues. Trimming cost V 2 bases and J 7 bases, with 6 bases left between them. The CDR3 bases are TGTGCCAGCAGCTTCGGGGACGGGGAGCTGTTTTTT. This sequence encodes CASSFGDGELFF. The whole variable domain, filled in from reference TRBV5-6 and TRBJ2-2, reads DAGVTQSPTHLIKTRGQQVTLRCSPKSGHDTVSWYQQALGQGPQFIFQYYEEEERQRGNFPDRFSGHQFPNYSSELNVNALLLGDSALYLCASSFGDGELFFGEGSRLTVL.

This chain joins TRBV7-2 and TRBJ2-7, with D possibly matching TRBD1 (5 bases). CDR3 length: 14 amino acids. CDR1 and CDR2 from the germline V gene are SGHTA and FQGNSA. The V end lost 2 bases, the J end lost 1 base, and 9 bases lay between the germline ends. The CDR3 spells CASSLTGISYEQYF. The CDR3 nucleotides read TGTGCCAGCAGCTTAACAGGTATTTCCTACGAGCAGTACTTC.

The rearrangement joins TRBV4-2 to TRBJ1-1; 8 bases are a match to TRBD1. The CDR3 sequence is 16 residues long. V lost 1 base, J lost 1 base, and 5 bases stayed unmatched. CDR1 and CDR2 (germline): LGHNA, YNFKEQ. The CDR3 DNA sequence: TGTGCCAGCAGCCAAGGGACAGGGTCTGGGAACACTGAAGCTTTCTTT. This sequence encodes CASSQGTGSGNTEAFF.

The chain carries TRBV13 and TRBJ1-4; 7 bases align to TRBD1. CDR3 length: 16 residues. After removal of 3 bases from V and 0 bases from J, the junction contained 4 bases not matched to a gene. Germline lookup yields CDR1 PRHDT and CDR2 FYEKMQ (reference sequence). The CDR3 sequence: CASSFDRDPTNEKLFF. CDR3 bases: TGTGCCAGCAGCTTTGACAGGGATCCAACTAATGAAAAACTGTTTTTT.

The rearrangement joins TRBV4-2 to TRBJ2-3; perhaps TRBD1 as D (5 bases). There are 16 residues in the CDR3. Germline V CDR1 and CDR2: LGHNA, YNFKEQ. V was clipped by 0 bases and J by 1 base, with 11 bases between them. The CDR3 sequence is CASSQEPTRGTDTQYF. The CDR3 coding sequence is TGTGCCAGCAGCCAAGAGCCCACCAGGGGCACAGATACGCAGTATTTT.

V usage is TRBV29-1 and J usage is TRBJ1-2; 8 bases are shared with TRBD1. This CDR3 region has 14 residues. Germline CDR1 SQVTM, CDR2 ANQGSEA. V lost 1 base to trimming and J lost 4 bases; unmatched junction nucleotides: 5. The CDR3 DNA is TGCAGCGTTGAAGCCCGACAGGGGATCTATGGCTACACCTTC. Translated: CSVEARQGIYGYTF.

The chain has TRBV27 and TRBJ2-1; TRBD2 matches at 8 bases. V lost 5 bases, J lost 4 bases, and 7 bases stayed unmatched. This CDR3 has 15 residues. Germline-derived CDR1 and CDR2 are MNHEY and SMNVEV (reference sequence). The CDR3: CASSPGREGYNEQFF. The CDR3, as DNA: TGTGCCAGCAGTCCGGGACGGGAGGGGTACAATGAGCAGTTCTTC.

The rearrangement uses TRBV19 and TRBJ2-2; a possible D gene is TRBD1 (6 bases). Germline V CDR1 and CDR2: LNHDA, SQIVND (reference sequence). CDR3 size: 14 residues. V was cut by 9 bases and J by 1 base, with 12 bases left in between. The CDR3 here is CASQQGLNTGELFF. In DNA, the CDR3 is TGTGCCAGCCAACAGGGTCTGAACACCGGGGAGCTGTTTTTT. Looking up the rest from reference TRBV19 and TRBJ2-2 gives the full variable domain: DGGITQSPKYLFRKEGQNVTLSCEQNLNHDAMYWYRQDPGQGLRLIYYSQIVNDFQKGDIAEGYSVSREKKESFPLTVTSAQKNPTAFYLCASQQGLNTGELFFGEGSRLTVL.

This chain uses TRBV9 with TRBJ2-7; D might be TRBD1 (6 bases). The CDR3 length is 14 residues. The V end lost 0 bases, the J end lost 2 bases, and 9 bases lay between the germline ends. From germline, CDR1 is SGDLS and CDR2 YYNGEE. CDR3: CASSVEQGPYEQYF. The CDR3, as DNA: TGTGCCAGCAGCGTAGAACAGGGTCCCTACGAGCAGTACTTC.

This clone was counted between two and nine times. The chain carries TRBV30 and TRBJ1-2; the D gene is possibly TRBD1 (5 bases). This CDR3 has 11 amino acids. Trimming removed 2 bases at V and 8 bases at J, with 9 bases between. The germline V gene encodes CDR1 GTSNPN and CDR2 SVGIG (reference sequence). CDR3 nucleotides: TGTGCCTGGAGTACCAGGGTCGGCTACACCTTC. Residues: CAWSTRVGYTF.

The table lists this clone with a few counts. The V call is TRBV5-1, the J call TRBJ2-6, with a weak D call TRBD1 (6 bases). The germline V gene has CDR1 SGHRS and CDR2 YFSETQ. The CDR3 loop spans 16 amino acids. Trimming left V 4 bases short and J 0 bases short, with 11 bases between. The CDR3 here is CASSLTGTSGANVLTF. For the CDR3, the DNA is TGCGCCAGCAGCCTCACAGGGACCTCTGGGGCCAACGTCCTGACTTTC.

The chain uses TRBV4-3 and TRBJ2-3, with no clear D. This CDR3 is built from 13 residues. The germline V gene encodes CDR1 LGHNA and CDR2 YSLEER. Trimming removed 1 base from V and 6 bases from J, with 8 bases in between. The CDR3 loop is CASSQVAWDTQYF. The DNA of the CDR3 is TGCGCCAGCAGCCAAGTGGCCTGGGATACGCAGTATTTT.

This clone appeared a single time. The chain uses TRBV4-3 and TRBJ2-5, with 8 bases fitting TRBD1. The CDR3 totals 16 residues. Per the germline V gene, CDR1 is LGHNA and CDR2 is YSLEER. The junction had 10 bases not matched to a gene; V was cut back by 1 base and J by 6 bases. Written as DNA, the CDR3 is TGCGCCAGCAGCCAAGCCAGCGGACAGGGCTGGCAGACCCAGTACTTC. Protein: CASSQASGQGWQTQYF.

The J gene is TRBJ2-1, the V gene TRBV18, with 10 bases aligning to TRBD2. Trimming removed 3 bases from V and 5 bases from J; junction bases left unmatched: 10. The germline V gene has CDR1 KGHSH and CDR2 LQKENI. There are 17 residues in the CDR3. CDR3 residues: CASSPRGRGTSDNEQFF. CDR3 DNA: TGTGCCAGCTCACCCAGAGGGAGGGGGACTAGCGACAATGAGCAGTTCTTC. The entire variable domain, with the rest obtained from reference TRBV18 and TRBJ2-1, is as follows: NAGVMQNPRHLVRRRGQEARLRCSPMKGHSHVYWYRQLPEEGLKFMVYLQKENIIDESGMPKERFSAEFPKEGPSILRIQQVVRGDSAAYFCASSPRGRGTSDNEQFFGPGTRLTVL.

The CDR3 DNA sequence: TGCGCCAGCAGCTTGGGACGGGATGGCGGGCTCTTAGCCAAAAACATTCAGTACTTC. The encoded protein is CASSLGRDGGLLAKNIQYF. V is TRBV5-1 and J is TRBJ2-4; a weak D match, TRBD2 (5 bases). Germline CDR1 is SGHRS and CDR2 is YFSETQ. V lost 0 bases and J lost 0, with 19 bases in between. This CDR3 contains 19 residues.

The V gene is TRBV29-1, the J gene TRBJ1-6; 7 bases align to TRBD1. Germline values: CDR1 SQVTM, CDR2 ANQGSEA. J gave up 5 bases and V 5 bases, and 6 bases lay outside the gene matches. This CDR3 region has 14 residues. The CDR3 protein is CSVRIDRDNSPLHF. CDR3 DNA: TGCAGCGTTCGAATAGACAGGGATAATTCACCCCTCCACTTT.

This chain joins TRBV7-2 and TRBJ2-3, with 11 bases identical to TRBD2. There are 14 residues in the CDR3. Losses at the gene ends were 5 bases for V and 5 bases for J; bases not matched to a gene: 3. The germline V gene has CDR1 SGHTA and CDR2 FQGNSA. The CDR3 sequence is CASSPGLAVDTQYF. CDR3 in DNA: TGTGCCAGCAGCCCGGGACTAGCGGTAGATACGCAGTATTTT.

The J gene is TRBJ2-1, the V gene TRBV7-9; possibly TRBD1 for D (5 bases). Between the trimmed V and J ends, which lost 8 bases and 1 base, there was a span of 15 bases. CDR1 and CDR2 (germline): SEHNR, FQNEAQ (reference sequence). The CDR3 is 15 residues long. The CDR3: CASRKQAASYNEQFF. CDR3 nucleotide sequence: TGTGCCAGCCGTAAACAGGCTGCTTCCTACAATGAGCAGTTCTTC. The whole variable domain, filled in from reference TRBV7-9 and TRBJ2-1, reads DTGVSQNPRHKITKRGQNVTFRCDPISEHNRLYWYRQTLGQGPEFLTYFQNEAQLEKSRLLSDRFSAERPKGSFSTLEIQRTEQGDSAMYLCASRKQAASYNEQFFGPGTRLTVL.

This clone was detected only a few times. The CDR3 loop is CASSTRTTGYYNSPLHF. CDR3 DNA: TGTGCCAGTAGTACCCGAACGACAGGGTACTATAATTCACCCCTCCACTTT. J is TRBJ1-6 and V is TRBV19, with 7 bases aligning to TRBD1. Unmatched junction bases numbered 9, after V lost 4 bases and J lost 3 bases. This CDR3 has 17 residues. CDR1 is LNHDA, CDR2 SQIVND, per germline (reference sequence). The full variable domain, its missing parts supplied by reference TRBV19 and TRBJ1-6, is DGGITQSPKYLFRKEGQNVTLSCEQNLNHDAMYWYRQDPGQGLRLIYYSQIVNDFQKGDIAEGYSVSREKKESFPLTVTSAQKNPTAFYLCASSTRTTGYYNSPLHFGNGTRLTVT.

This clone came up a few times. This chain links TRBV6-1 with TRBJ1-2; D is perhaps TRBD1 (5 bases). In germline, CDR1 is MNHNS, CDR2 SASEGT. The CDR3 has 13 residues. Trimming took 7 bases from V and 8 from J, leaving 17 bases between them. The CDR3 DNA reads as TGTGCCAGCATCTACCGGGGGAGGGAAGGCTACACCTTC. Its protein is CASIYRGREGYTF.

This clone was found once. The rearrangement links TRBV2 to TRBJ2-3; D is unclear. This CDR3 region has 15 residues. Germline loops: CDR1 SNHLY, CDR2 FYNNEI. V lost 6 bases to trimming and J lost 2 bases, with 15 bases between them. The CDR3 bases are TGTGCCAGCAGCGGTCGAGCCTTAACCACAGATACGCAGTATTTT. This encodes CASSGRALTTDTQYF.

This chain connects TRBV7-9 to TRBJ1-2; 9 bases fit TRBD1. V lost 0 bases to trimming and J lost 4 bases; unmatched junction nucleotides: 3. The V gene's germline CDR1 is SEHNR and CDR2 FQNEAQ (reference sequence). CDR3 length: 15 amino acids. The CDR3 DNA follows: TGTGCCAGCAGCTTAGCCGGGACAGGGACCTATGGCTACACCTTC. Translation: CASSLAGTGTYGYTF.

The sample holds one count of this clone. V is TRBV19 and J is TRBJ1-5, with TRBD1 as a possible D gene (6 bases). V lost 4 bases and J 7 bases, leaving 11 bases between the germline ends. This CDR3 is 13 amino acids long. Germline-derived CDR1 and CDR2 are LNHDA and SQIVND (reference sequence). The CDR3 spells CASSNSGGQPQHF. The CDR3 nucleotides are TGTGCCAGTAGTAATTCGGGGGGCCAGCCCCAGCATTTT.

CDR3 amino acids: CASSPTGYTEAFF. DNA of the CDR3: TGTGCCAGTAGTCCAACAGGGTACACTGAAGCTTTCTTT. The chain combines TRBV19 with TRBJ1-1; TRBD1 might be the D (6 bases). The CDR3 length is 13 residues. Trimming took 5 bases from V and 3 from J, leaving 10 bases between them. The germline V gene has CDR1 LNHDA and CDR2 SQIVND (reference sequence). The entire variable domain, with the rest obtained from reference TRBV19 and TRBJ1-1, is as follows: DGGITQSPKYLFRKEGQNVTLSCEQNLNHDAMYWYRQDPGQGLRLIYYSQIVNDFQKGDIAEGYSVSREKKESFPLTVTSAQKNPTAFYLCASSPTGYTEAFFGQGTRLTVV.

A few counts support this clone. The rearrangement links TRBV4-2 to TRBJ2-3, with D possibly being TRBD2 (6 bases). This CDR3 is built from 15 residues. V lost 4 bases, J lost 0 bases, and 11 bases lay in between. CDR1 is LGHNA and CDR2 is YNFKEQ in the germline V gene. This CDR3 is CASSPTGDSTDTQYF. The CDR3 coding sequence is TGTGCCAGCAGCCCTACGGGGGATAGCACAGATACGCAGTATTTT.

The chain uses TRBV27 and TRBJ2-5, with D uncertain. The DNA end is a closer match to TRBJ2-7, so the J assignment may be wrong. Germline CDR1 is MNHEY and CDR2 is SMNVEV (reference sequence). The CDR3 spans 16 residues. The CDR3 protein is CASSLILGTGSYEQYF. The CDR3 DNA reads TGTGCCAGCAGTTTAATATTGGGTACCGGGTCCTACGAGCAGTACTTC.

This chain connects TRBV19 to TRBJ2-3; TRBD1 aligns across 10 bases. The germline CDR1 and CDR2 sequences are LNHDA and SQIVND (reference sequence). The CDR3 is made up of 15 amino acids. Trimming took 9 bases from V and 2 from J; bases not matched to a gene: 8. The CDR3 sequence: CASKDRGSFTDTQYF. DNA for the CDR3: TGTGCCAGCAAGGACAGGGGGTCCTTCACAGATACGCAGTATTTT.

This clone appeared once. Other nucleotide sequences from this sample produce the same CDR3. This rearrangement joins TRBV29-1 to TRBJ2-5; 9 positions agree with TRBD1. V lost 5 bases to trimming and J lost 3 bases; unmatched junction nucleotides: 1. The CDR3 is made up of 12 amino acids. CDR1 is SQVTM, CDR2 ANQGSEA, per germline. CDR3 loop: CSVRTGEETQYF. The CDR3 region has the DNA TGCAGCGTTCGGACAGGGGAAGAGACCCAGTACTTC. Variable domain in full (rest from reference TRBV29-1 and TRBJ2-5): SAVISQKPSRDICQRGTSLTIQCQVDSQVTMMFWYRQQPGQSLTLIATANQGSEATYESGFVIDKFPISRPNLTFSTLTVSNMSPEDSSIYLCSVRTGEETQYFGPGTRLLVL.